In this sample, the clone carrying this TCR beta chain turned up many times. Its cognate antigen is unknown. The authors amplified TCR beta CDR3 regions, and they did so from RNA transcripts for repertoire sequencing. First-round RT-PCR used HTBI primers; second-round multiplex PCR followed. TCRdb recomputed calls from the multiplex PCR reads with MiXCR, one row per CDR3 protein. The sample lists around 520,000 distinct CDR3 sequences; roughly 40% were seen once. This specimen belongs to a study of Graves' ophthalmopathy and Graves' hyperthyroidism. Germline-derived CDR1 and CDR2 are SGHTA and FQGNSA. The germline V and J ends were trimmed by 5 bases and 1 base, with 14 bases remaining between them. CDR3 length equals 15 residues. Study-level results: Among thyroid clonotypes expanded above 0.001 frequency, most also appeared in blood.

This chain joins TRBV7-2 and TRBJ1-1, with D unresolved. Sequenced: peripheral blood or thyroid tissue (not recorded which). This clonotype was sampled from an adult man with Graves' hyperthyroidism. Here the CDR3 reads CASSLELVRNTEAFF. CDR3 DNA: TGTGCCAGCAGCCTCGAATTAGTCCGGAACACTGAAGCTTTCTTT.